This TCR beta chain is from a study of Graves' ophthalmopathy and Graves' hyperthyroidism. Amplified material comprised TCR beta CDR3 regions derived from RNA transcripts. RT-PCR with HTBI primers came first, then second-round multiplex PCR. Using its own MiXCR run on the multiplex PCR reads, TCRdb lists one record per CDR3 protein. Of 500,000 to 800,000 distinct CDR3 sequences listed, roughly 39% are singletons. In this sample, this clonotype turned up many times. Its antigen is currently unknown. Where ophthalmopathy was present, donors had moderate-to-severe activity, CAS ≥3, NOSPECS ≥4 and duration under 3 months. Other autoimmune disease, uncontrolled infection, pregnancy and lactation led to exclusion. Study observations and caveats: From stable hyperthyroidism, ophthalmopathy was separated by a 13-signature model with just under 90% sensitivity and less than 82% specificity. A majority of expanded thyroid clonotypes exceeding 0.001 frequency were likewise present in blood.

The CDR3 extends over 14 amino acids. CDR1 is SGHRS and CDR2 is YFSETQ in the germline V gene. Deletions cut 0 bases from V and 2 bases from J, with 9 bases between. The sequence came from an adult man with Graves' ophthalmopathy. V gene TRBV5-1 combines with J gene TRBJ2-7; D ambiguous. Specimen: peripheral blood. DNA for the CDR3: TGCGCCAGCAGCTTGGATGGGCTGACCTACGAGCAGTACTTC. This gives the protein CASSLDGLTYEQYF.